The rows below give T cell receptor beta chains drawn from one sample of a study of T cell responses to AZD1222 COVID-19 vaccine. Sequencing used immunoSEQ multiplex PCR; TCRdb keeps in-frame clones, though not all of them. The sample contains around 120,000 clones, just over 85% of which appear only once. Specimen: peripheral blood, collected 28 days after the second AZD1222 dose. These receptors were taken from an adult who received the AZD1222 COVID-19 vaccine. Each CDR3 is given with its conserved first and last residue. The D gene is left open where the match is weak. The listing skips clone size in some rows; elsewhere it reads once, few, many or a size class.

D: NA; size: NA; J: TRBJ2-5; V: TRBV24-1; DNA: TGTGCCACCAGTTCACGGGGTCAAGAGACCCAGTACTTC; CDR3: CATSSRGQETQYF
D: TRBD1; size: NA; J: TRBJ2-3; V: TRBV5-8; DNA: TGTGCCAGCAGCCTCCCGGGACAGGGGCGTTCAGATACGCAGTATTTT; CDR3: CASSLPGQGRSDTQYF
D: NA; size: once; J: TRBJ1-2; V: TRBV2; DNA: TGTGCCAGCAGTCCGGGACGGATCTATGGCTACACCTTC; CDR3: CASSPGRIYGYTF
D: NA; size: NA; J: TRBJ2-2; V: TRBV5-1; DNA: TGCGCCAGCAGCCTTGGGACTGCCGGCACCGGGGAGCTGTTTTTT; CDR3: CASSLGTAGTGELFF
D: NA; size: NA; J: TRBJ2-1; V: TRBV5-8; DNA: TGTGCCAGCAGCTTGGGGACGTCCTCCTACAATGAGCAGTTCTTC; CDR3: CASSLGTSSYNEQFF
D: NA; size: NA; J: TRBJ1-2; V: TRBV5-1; DNA: TGCGCCAGCAGCTTGGGAGGGCACGACTATGGCTACACCTTC; CDR3: CASSLGGHDYGYTF
D: TRBD1; size: NA; J: TRBJ1-6; V: TRBV5-5; DNA: TGTGCCAGCAGCCGGAGGACAGGAGTAAACTCCTATAATTCACCCCTCCACTTT; CDR3: CASSRRTGVNSYNSPLHF
D: TRBD2; size: once; J: TRBJ2-7; V: TRBV11-1; DNA: TGTGCCAGCAGCCCGGTCGGGGCGGGAGGGTACTACGAGCAGTACTTC; CDR3: CASSPVGAGGYYEQYF
D: NA; size: NA; J: TRBJ1-5; V: TRBV18; DNA: TGTGCCAGCTCACCAGGTAGCCGTGATCAGCCCCAGCATTTT; CDR3: CASSPGSRDQPQHF
D: TRBD1; size: NA; J: TRBJ1-1; V: TRBV6-5; DNA: TGTGCCAGCAGTTACTTCGGACAGGACACTGAAGCTTTCTTT; CDR3: CASSYFGQDTEAFF
D: NA; size: NA; J: TRBJ1-6; V: TRBV10-3; DNA: TGTGCCATCAGTGAGTCAAAGGGAAATTCACCCCTCCACTTT; CDR3: CAISESKGNSPLHF
D: NA; size: NA; J: TRBJ2-7; V: TRBV7-9; DNA: TGTGCCAGCAGCTTAGAGAGGAGCTCCTACGAGCAGTACTTC; CDR3: CASSLERSSYEQYF
D: TRBD2; size: once; J: TRBJ2-2; V: TRBV5-1; DNA: TGCGCCAGCAGCTTGAGGGCTAGCGGGAGCACCGGGGAGCTGTTTTTT; CDR3: CASSLRASGSTGELFF
D: TRBD2; size: NA; J: TRBJ2-5; V: TRBV24-1; DNA: TGTGCCACCAGTCGACCGGGAGGTACCCAAGAGACCCAGTACTTC; CDR3: CATSRPGGTQETQYF
D: NA; size: once; J: TRBJ2-6; V: TRBV21-1; DNA: TGTGCCAACCTTTTAAATGGACAGGGAATAAGTTCTGGGGCCAACGTCCTGACTTTC; CDR3: CANLLNGQGISSGANVLTF
D: NA; size: NA; J: TRBJ1-1; V: TRBV3-1/TRBV3-2; DNA: TGTGCCAGCAGCCTGGGGCTAAACACTGAAGCTTTCTTT; CDR3: CASSLGLNTEAFF
D: NA; size: NA; J: TRBJ2-5; V: TRBV7-3; DNA: TGTGCCAGCAGCCCCCAGGCGGGGTTCGAGACCCAGTACTTC; CDR3: CASSPQAGFETQYF
D: NA; size: NA; J: TRBJ1-1; V: TRBV7-9; DNA: TGTGCCACCGGCGGGACGTGGAACACTGAAGCTTTCTTT; CDR3: CATGGTWNTEAFF
D: NA; size: once; J: TRBJ1-3; V: TRBV29-1; DNA: TGCAGCGCCGACCTAGACTCTGGAAACACCATATATTTT; CDR3: CSADLDSGNTIYF
D: NA; size: NA; J: TRBJ1-1; V: TRBV27; DNA: TGTGCCAGCAGTTACAGGTTGAACACTGAAGCTTTCTTT; CDR3: CASSYRLNTEAFF
D: TRBD1; size: NA; J: TRBJ1-2; V: TRBV5-1; DNA: TGCGCCAGCAGCCCGGGACAGGGCTATGGCTACACCTTC; CDR3: CASSPGQGYGYTF
D: TRBD1; size: NA; J: TRBJ1-5; V: TRBV19; DNA: TGTGCCAGTAGTCCTTTGGGGACAGGAAACAATCAGCCCCAGCATTTT; CDR3: CASSPLGTGNNQPQHF
D: NA; size: NA; J: TRBJ2-6; V: TRBV30; DNA: TGTGCCTGGAGGACCAGACAGGACGGCGGGGCCAACGTCCTGACTTTC; CDR3: CAWRTRQDGGANVLTF
D: TRBD1; size: NA; J: TRBJ2-7; V: TRBV7-6; DNA: TGTGCCAGCAGCTCCAGGGGGCGAGAGGTGGACTACGAGCAGTACTTC; CDR3: CASSSRGREVDYEQYF
D: NA; size: once; J: TRBJ1-1; V: TRBV7-3; DNA: TGTGCCAGCAGCTTAACGTGGGGCGCTGAAGCTTTCTTT; CDR3: CASSLTWGAEAFF
D: TRBD1; size: NA; J: TRBJ1-2; V: TRBV29-1; DNA: TGCAGCGTTGAAGAAGATAGGGACAGGGGATTTGGCTACACCTTC; CDR3: CSVEEDRDRGFGYTF
D: NA; size: NA; J: TRBJ1-2; V: TRBV15; DNA: TGTGCCACCAGCAGAGATCGTACGATTTCTTCTGGCTACACCTTC; CDR3: CATSRDRTISSGYTF
D: NA; size: NA; J: TRBJ2-7; V: TRBV5-5; DNA: TGTGCCAGCAGCTGGGGCTACGAGCAGTACTTC; CDR3: CASSWGYEQYF
D: NA; size: NA; J: TRBJ2-2; V: TRBV5-1; DNA: TGCGCCAGCCAACCTGGCGGCCTAACCGGGGAGCTGTTTTTT; CDR3: CASQPGGLTGELFF
D: TRBD1; size: NA; J: TRBJ2-7; V: TRBV11-2; DNA: TGTGCCAGCAGCTGGGGACAGGATCGCTCCTACGAGCAGTACTTC; CDR3: CASSWGQDRSYEQYF
D: TRBD2; size: once; J: TRBJ2-1; V: TRBV7-9; DNA: TGTGCCAGCAGCGTAGCGGGGGGGGGAGAGCAGTTCTTC; CDR3: CASSVAGGGEQFF
D: TRBD2; size: NA; J: TRBJ2-7; V: TRBV11-2; DNA: TGTGCCAGCAGCTTAGTTGCCGGGAGGGCCACCGAGCAGTACTTC; CDR3: CASSLVAGRATEQYF
D: TRBD1; size: NA; J: TRBJ1-2; V: TRBV29-1; DNA: TGCAGCGTTCCGGACAGGAATAACTATGGCTACACCTTC; CDR3: CSVPDRNNYGYTF
D: NA; size: NA; J: TRBJ2-3; V: TRBV27; DNA: TGTGCCAGCCGGACTGTCTCGGATACGCAGTATTTT; CDR3: CASRTVSDTQYF
D: NA; size: NA; J: TRBJ2-5; V: TRBV5-6; DNA: TGTGCCAGCAGCTCTGGCGAGAGTGAGGAGACCCAGTACTTC; CDR3: CASSSGESEETQYF
D: TRBD1; size: NA; J: TRBJ2-7; V: TRBV24-1; DNA: TGTGCCACCAGTGACCCGGGACAGGGCTACGAGCAGTACTTC; CDR3: CATSDPGQGYEQYF
D: NA; size: NA; J: TRBJ1-2; V: TRBV2; DNA: TGTGCCAGCAGGGGGACCGAAAACACCTTC; CDR3: CASRGTENTF
D: NA; size: NA; J: TRBJ1-2; V: TRBV27; DNA: TGTGCCAGCAGTTTATCGGGAGGGGGGGGCTATGGCTACACCTTC; CDR3: CASSLSGGGGYGYTF
D: NA; size: NA; J: TRBJ2-1; V: TRBV5-1; DNA: TGCGCCAGCAGCTTGCATCCCGGGACACGCAATGAGCAGTTCTTC; CDR3: CASSLHPGTRNEQFF
D: NA; size: NA; J: TRBJ1-1; V: TRBV11-2; DNA: TGTGCCAGCAGCTTATTCGGCCCAATCGTAAGAGGGAACACTGAAGCTTTCTTT; CDR3: CASSLFGPIVRGNTEAFF
D: NA; size: NA; J: TRBJ1-1; V: TRBV9; DNA: TGTGCCAGCAGCCCCCCGCCCGCGGAACCTGAAGCTTTCTTT; CDR3: CASSPPPAEPEAFF
D: TRBD1; size: many; J: TRBJ2-1; V: TRBV28; DNA: TGTGCCAGCAGTTTACGGGACAGATCTCCCTCCTACAATGAGCAGTTCTTC; CDR3: CASSLRDRSPSYNEQFF
D: TRBD1; size: NA; J: TRBJ2-7; V: TRBV11-2; DNA: TGTGCCAGCAGCTTAGAGACAGGGGATACCTACGAGCAGTACTTC; CDR3: CASSLETGDTYEQYF
D: TRBD1; size: NA; J: TRBJ1-2; V: TRBV5-6; DNA: TGTGCCAGCAGGGAAACGGGACAGGGGAACTATGGCTACACCTTC; CDR3: CASRETGQGNYGYTF
D: NA; size: NA; J: TRBJ2-7; V: TRBV27; DNA: TGTGCCAGCAGTTTATCGGGGGGACAGCCTAGCGAGCAGTACTTC; CDR3: CASSLSGGQPSEQYF
D: NA; size: NA; J: TRBJ1-5; V: TRBV25-1; DNA: TGTGCCAGCAGTGACCACTATAGCAATCAGCCCCAGCATTTT; CDR3: CASSDHYSNQPQHF
D: TRBD1; size: NA; J: TRBJ1-4; V: TRBV9; DNA: TGTGCCAGCAGCGCCCGGCGGGGACAGCCTAATGAAAAACTGTTTTTT; CDR3: CASSARRGQPNEKLFF
D: NA; size: few; J: TRBJ1-5; V: TRBV27; DNA: TGTGCCAGCGCCACCCAGGGTAGCAATCAGCCCCAGCATTTT; CDR3: CASATQGSNQPQHF